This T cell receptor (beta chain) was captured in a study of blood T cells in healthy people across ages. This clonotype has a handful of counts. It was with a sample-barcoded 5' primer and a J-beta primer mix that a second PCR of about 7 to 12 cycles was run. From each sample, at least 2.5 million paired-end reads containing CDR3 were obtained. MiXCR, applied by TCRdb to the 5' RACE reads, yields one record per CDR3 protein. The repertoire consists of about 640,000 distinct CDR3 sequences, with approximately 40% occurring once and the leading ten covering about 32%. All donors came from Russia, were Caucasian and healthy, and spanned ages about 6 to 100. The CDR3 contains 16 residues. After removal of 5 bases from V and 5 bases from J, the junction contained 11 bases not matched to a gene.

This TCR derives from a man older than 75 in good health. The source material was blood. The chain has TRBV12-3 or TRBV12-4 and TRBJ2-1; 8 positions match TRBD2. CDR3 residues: CASSTNQRGLNNEQFF. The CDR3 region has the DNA TGTGCCAGCAGTACAAATCAGCGGGGGCTTAACAATGAGCAGTTCTTC.